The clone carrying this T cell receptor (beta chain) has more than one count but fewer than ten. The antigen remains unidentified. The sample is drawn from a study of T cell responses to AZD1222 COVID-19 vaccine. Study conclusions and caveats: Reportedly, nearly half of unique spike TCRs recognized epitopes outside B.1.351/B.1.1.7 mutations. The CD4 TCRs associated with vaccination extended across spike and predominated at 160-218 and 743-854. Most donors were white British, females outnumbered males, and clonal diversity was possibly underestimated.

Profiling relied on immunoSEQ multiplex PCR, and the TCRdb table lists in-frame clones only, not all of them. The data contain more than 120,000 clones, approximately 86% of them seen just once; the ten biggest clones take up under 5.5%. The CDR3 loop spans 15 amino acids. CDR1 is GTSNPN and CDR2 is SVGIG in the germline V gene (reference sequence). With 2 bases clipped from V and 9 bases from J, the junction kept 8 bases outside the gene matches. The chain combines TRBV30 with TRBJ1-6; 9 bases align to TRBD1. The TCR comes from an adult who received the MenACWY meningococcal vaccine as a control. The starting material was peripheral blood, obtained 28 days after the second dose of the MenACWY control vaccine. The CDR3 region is CAWSPLGQGSSPLHF. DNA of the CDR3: TGTGCCTGGAGTCCTCTCGGACAGGGGAGTTCACCCCTCCACTTT.